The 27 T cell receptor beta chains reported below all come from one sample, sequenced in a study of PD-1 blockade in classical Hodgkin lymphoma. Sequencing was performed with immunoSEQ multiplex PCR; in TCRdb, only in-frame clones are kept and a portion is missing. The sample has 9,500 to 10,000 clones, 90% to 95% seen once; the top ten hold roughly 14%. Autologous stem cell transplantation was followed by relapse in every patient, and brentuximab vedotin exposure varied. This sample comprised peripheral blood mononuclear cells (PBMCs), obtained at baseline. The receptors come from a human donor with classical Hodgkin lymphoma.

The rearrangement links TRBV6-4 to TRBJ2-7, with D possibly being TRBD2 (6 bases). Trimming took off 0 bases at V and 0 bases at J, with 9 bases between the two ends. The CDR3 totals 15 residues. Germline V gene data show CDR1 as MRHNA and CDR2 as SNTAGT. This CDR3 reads CASSDSGGSSYEQYF. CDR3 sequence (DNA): TGTGCCAGCAGTGACTCTGGGGGGTCCTCCTACGAGCAGTACTTC.

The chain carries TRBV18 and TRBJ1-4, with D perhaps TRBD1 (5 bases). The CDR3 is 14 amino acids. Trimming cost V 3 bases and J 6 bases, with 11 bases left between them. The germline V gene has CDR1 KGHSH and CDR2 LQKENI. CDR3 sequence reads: CASSPVQGDEKLFF. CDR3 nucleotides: TGTGCCAGCTCACCGGTGCAGGGTGATGAAAAACTGTTTTTT.

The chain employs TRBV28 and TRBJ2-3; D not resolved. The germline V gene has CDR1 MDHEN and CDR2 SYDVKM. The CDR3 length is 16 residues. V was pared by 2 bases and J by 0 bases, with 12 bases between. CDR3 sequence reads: CASSLPTGGSTDTQYF. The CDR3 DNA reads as TGTGCCAGCAGTTTACCCACTGGTGGGAGCACAGATACGCAGTATTTT.

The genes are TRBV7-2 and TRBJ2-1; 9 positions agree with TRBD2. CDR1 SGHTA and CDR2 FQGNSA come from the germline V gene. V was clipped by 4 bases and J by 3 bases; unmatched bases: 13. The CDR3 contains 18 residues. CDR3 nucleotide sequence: TGTGCCAGCAGCTCGCCCCCTCGAGCGGGAGGAATCTACAATGAGCAGTTCTTC. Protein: CASSSPPRAGGIYNEQFF.

The CDR3 coding sequence is TGTGCCAGCTCACCAAGAATCAACAGGGGAGAGCCCCAGCATTTT. It specifies CASSPRINRGEPQHF. The chain combines TRBV18 with TRBJ1-5; 7 positions match TRBD1. The V and J ends lost 2 bases and 8 bases, in that order; junction bases with no gene match: 9. Germline V gene data show CDR1 as KGHSH and CDR2 as LQKENI. This CDR3 region has 15 residues.

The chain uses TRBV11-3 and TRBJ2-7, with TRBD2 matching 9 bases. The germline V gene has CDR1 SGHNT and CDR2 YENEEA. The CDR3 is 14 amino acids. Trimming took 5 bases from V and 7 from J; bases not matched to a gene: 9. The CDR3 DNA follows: TGTGCCAGCAGCCGCAGCGGGGGGACACAGGAGCAGTACTTC. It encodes CASSRSGGTQEQYF.

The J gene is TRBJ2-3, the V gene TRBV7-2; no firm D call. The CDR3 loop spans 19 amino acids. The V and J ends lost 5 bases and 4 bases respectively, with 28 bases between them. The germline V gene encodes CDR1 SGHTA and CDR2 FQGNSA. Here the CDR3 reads CASSLQIRKGIRVADTQYF. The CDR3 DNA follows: TGTGCCAGCAGCCTCCAGATTAGGAAAGGGATACGAGTCGCAGATACGCAGTATTTT.

CDR3: CASSPAGWEQFF. CDR3 DNA sequence: TGTGCCAGCAGCCCGGCTGGCTGGGAGCAGTTCTTC. The rearrangement uses TRBV7-9 and TRBJ2-1, with D hard to call. CDR3 size: 12 residues. V gave up 5 bases and J gave up 10 bases, with 12 bases separating them. In germline, CDR1 is SEHNR, CDR2 FQNEAQ (reference sequence).

The DNA of the CDR3 is TGTGCCAGTGAAGCGGGAGGGCCTACTCAGTACTTC. It is translated as CASEAGGPTQYF. The J gene is TRBJ2-4, the V gene TRBV19; TRBD2 agrees at 10 bases. CDR3 length equals 12 residues. In germline, CDR1 is LNHDA, CDR2 SQIVND (reference sequence). Trimming took 8 bases from V and 12 from J; bases not matched to a gene: 7.

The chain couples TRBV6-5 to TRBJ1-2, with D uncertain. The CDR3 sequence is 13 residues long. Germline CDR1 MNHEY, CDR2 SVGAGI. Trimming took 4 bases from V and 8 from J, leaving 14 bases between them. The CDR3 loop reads CASSFSLAGGYTF. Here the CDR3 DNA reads TGTGCCAGCAGTTTCTCCTTGGCCGGCGGCTACACCTTC.

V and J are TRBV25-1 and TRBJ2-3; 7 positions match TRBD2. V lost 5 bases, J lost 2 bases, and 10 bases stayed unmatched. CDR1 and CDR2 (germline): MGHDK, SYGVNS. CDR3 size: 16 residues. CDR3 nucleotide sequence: TGTGCCAGCAGTCTTGGGACTACTTCCTACACAGATACGCAGTATTTT. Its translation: CASSLGTTSYTDTQYF.

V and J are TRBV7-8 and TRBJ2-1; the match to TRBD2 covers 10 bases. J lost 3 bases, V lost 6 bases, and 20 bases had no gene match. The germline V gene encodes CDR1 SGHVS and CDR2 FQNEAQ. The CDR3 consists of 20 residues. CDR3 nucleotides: TGTGCCAGCAGTAGCGCCCTAGCGGGAGCTGTGAGCCGCATCTACAATGAGCAGTTCTTC. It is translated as CASSSALAGAVSRIYNEQFF. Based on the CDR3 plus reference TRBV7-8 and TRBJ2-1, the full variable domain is GAGVSQSPRYKVAKRGQDVALRCDPISGHVSLFWYQQALGQGPEFLTYFQNEAQLDKSGLPSDRFFAERPEGSVSTLKIQRTQQEDSAVYLCASSSALAGAVSRIYNEQFFGPGTRLTVL.

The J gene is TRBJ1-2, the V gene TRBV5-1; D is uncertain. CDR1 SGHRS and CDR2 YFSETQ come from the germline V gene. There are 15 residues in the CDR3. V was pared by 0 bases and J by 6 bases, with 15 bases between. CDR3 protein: CASSLARNSLDGYTF. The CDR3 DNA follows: TGCGCCAGCAGCTTGGCCAGGAACTCTTTGGATGGCTACACCTTC.

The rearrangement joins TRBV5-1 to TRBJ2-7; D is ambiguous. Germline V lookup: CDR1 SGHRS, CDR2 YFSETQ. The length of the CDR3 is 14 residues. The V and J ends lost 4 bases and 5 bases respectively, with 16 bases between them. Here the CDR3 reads CASSGVGNGDEQYF. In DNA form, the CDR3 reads TGCGCCAGCAGCGGAGTAGGGAATGGAGACGAGCAGTACTTC.

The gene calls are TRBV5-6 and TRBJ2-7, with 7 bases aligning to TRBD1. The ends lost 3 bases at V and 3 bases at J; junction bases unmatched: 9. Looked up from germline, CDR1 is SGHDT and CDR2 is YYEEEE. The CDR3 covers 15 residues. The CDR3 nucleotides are TGTGCCAGCAGCTCCGGGGACAGACACCACTACGAGCAGTACTTC. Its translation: CASSSGDRHHYEQYF.

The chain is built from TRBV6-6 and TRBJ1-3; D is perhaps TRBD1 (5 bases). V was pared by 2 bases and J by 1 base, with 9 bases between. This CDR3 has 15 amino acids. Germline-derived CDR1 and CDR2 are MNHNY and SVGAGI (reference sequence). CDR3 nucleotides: TGTGCCAGCAGTTACAGGGGAACGTCTGGAAACACCATATATTTT. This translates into CASSYRGTSGNTIYF.

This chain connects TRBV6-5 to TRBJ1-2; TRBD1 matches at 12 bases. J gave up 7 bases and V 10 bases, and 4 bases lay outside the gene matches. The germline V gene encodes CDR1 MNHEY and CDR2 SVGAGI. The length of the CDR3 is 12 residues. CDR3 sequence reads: CATGTGGLGYTF. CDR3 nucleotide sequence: TGTGCCACTGGGACAGGGGGCCTTGGCTACACCTTC.

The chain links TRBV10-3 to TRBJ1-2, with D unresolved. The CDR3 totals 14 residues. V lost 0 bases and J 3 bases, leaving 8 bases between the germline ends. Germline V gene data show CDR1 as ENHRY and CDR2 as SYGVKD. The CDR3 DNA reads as TGTGCCATCAGTGAGTCGAAAAGAGACTATGGCTACACCTTC. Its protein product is CAISESKRDYGYTF.

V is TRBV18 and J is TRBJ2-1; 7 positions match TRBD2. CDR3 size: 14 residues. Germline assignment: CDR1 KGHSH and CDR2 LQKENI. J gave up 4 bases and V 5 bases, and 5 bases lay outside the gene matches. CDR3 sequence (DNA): TGTGCCAGCTCAAGGGAGGGCGGTTACAATGAGCAGTTCTTC. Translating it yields CASSREGGYNEQFF.

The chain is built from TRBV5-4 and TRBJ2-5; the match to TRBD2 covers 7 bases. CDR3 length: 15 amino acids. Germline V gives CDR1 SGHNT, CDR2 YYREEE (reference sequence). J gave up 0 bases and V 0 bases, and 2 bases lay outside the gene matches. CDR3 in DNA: TGTGCCAGCAGCTTGGGGCTAGCGGACCAAGAGACCCAGTACTTC. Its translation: CASSLGLADQETQYF.

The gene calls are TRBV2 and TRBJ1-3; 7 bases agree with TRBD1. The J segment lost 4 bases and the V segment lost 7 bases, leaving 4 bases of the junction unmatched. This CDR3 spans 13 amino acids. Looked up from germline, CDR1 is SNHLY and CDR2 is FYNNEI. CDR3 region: CASIVDRGNTIYF. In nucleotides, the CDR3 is TGTGCCAGCATTGTGGACAGGGGAAACACCATATATTTT.

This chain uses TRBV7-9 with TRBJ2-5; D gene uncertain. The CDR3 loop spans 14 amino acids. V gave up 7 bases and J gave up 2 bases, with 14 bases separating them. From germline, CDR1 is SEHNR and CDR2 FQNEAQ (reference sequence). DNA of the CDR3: TGTGCCAGCACCTTCGATGGTATGCAAGAGACCCAGTACTTC. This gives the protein CASTFDGMQETQYF.

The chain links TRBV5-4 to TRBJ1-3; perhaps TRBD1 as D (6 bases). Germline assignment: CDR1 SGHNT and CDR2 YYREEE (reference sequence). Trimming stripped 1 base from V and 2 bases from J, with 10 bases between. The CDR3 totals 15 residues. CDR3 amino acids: CASSLTTGTGNTIYF. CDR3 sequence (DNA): TGTGCCAGCAGCTTGACTACAGGGACTGGAAACACCATATATTTT.

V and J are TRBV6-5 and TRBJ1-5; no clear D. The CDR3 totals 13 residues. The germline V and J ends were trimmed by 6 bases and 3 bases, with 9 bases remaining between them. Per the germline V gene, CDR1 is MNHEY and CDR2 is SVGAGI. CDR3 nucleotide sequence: TGTGCCAGCAGCCCCTTCCCCAATCAGCCCCAGCATTTT. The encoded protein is CASSPFPNQPQHF.

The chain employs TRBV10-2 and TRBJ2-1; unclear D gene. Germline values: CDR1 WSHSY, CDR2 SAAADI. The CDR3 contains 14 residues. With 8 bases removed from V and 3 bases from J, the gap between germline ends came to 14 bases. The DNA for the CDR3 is TGCGCCAGCCGCCCCCTAGAAGTCTACAATGAGCAGTTCTTC. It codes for CASRPLEVYNEQFF.

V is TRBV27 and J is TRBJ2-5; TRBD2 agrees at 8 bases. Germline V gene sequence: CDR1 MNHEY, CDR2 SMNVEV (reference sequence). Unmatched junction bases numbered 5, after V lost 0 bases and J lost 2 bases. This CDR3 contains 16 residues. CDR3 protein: CASSLSVAGLQETQYF. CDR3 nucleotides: TGTGCCAGCAGTTTATCGGTAGCGGGACTACAAGAGACCCAGTACTTC.

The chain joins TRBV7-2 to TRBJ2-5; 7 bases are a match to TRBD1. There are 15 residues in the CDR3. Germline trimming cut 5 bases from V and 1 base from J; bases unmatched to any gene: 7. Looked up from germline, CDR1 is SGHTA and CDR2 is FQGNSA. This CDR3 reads CASSLDREIQETQYF. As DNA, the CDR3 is TGTGCCAGCAGCCTCGACAGGGAAATCCAAGAGACCCAGTACTTC.